This entry features one T cell receptor (beta chain) sequence. Living in 24 US areas, the participants were between roughly 18 and 90 years of age. Cohorts were assigned according to the clinical history that participants reported. The sample is drawn from a study of blood T cell repertoires in COVID-19. Study-wide context: Sample material is recorded as cDNA or gDNA derived from T cells, B-cell-depleted T cells, or PBMCs.

Original data processing: It was from reference gene primer amplification that nucleated cell counts were estimated. Only in-frame clones appear in the TCRdb table, and some are missing; sequencing was by immunoSEQ multiplex PCR. That table furnishes V, J and clone size, whereas the DNA furnished D and trimming. The data show about 310,000 clones, with roughly 89% seen just once and about 5.2% held by the top ten. The CDR3 totals 15 residues. The trim removed 3 bases at V and 1 base at J, leaving 7 bases unmatched. CDR1 and CDR2 (germline): SGHRS, YFSETQ. The sample was PBMCs or T cells enriched from blood (not recorded which). The sequence was obtained from a man in his 60s who had recovered from COVID-19. The chain recombines TRBV5-1 with TRBJ2-7; 7 nucleotides line up with TRBD1. CDR3 residues: CASSSPDRASYEQYF. The CDR3 nucleotides read TGCGCCAGCAGCTCCCCCGACAGGGCTTCCTACGAGCAGTACTTC.